The subject of this entry is one T cell receptor (beta chain). The antigen it binds to is not known. No much larger clone exists at a distance of one base, and base qualities are not known. The library was obtained by the immunoSEQ multiplex PCR assay. TCRdb retrieved this table from immuneACCESS and kept in-frame rearrangements only. Not all clones are present; in checked studies, unresolved V genes account for under half, and no reason is known for the remainder. Present in this sample are 150,000 to 200,000 clones, around 94% of which were seen just once. Clones ranked in the top ten supply roughly 1.3% of the sample. The data stem from a study of control samples from healthy donors and cancer patients (dated by TCRdb to the early 2020s). V is shortened by 1 base, J by 7 bases, and the region joining them spans 11 bases. There are 14 amino acids in the CDR3, from cysteine to phenylalanine inclusive. Only the CDR3 portion is preserved as DNA: 42 bases, with reading frame beginning at the first base. For CDR1 and CDR2, the germline V gene lists SGHRS and YFSETQ.

This receptor was obtained from a man aged 25 to 40 in good health. The sequencing input was blood. The sequence joins TRBV5-1 to TRBJ2-2; the D region possibly corresponds to TRBD1 (5 bases align). The sequence in DNA is TGCGCCAGCAGCTTGAGACAGAACGGCGGGGAGCTGTTTTTT. Protein translation: CASSLRQNGGELFF.